These T cell receptor beta chains were read from a single sample in a study of cytomegalovirus exposure and HLA in healthy donors. Sequenced by immunoSEQ multiplex PCR; TCRdb stores in-frame clones only, minus some. The data contain roughly 160,000 clones, 80% of them singletons. The sample consisted of PBMCs. These receptors were collected from a man aged 18 to 30 in good health and CMV-seropositive. Both conserved end residues are part of each CDR3.

V	J	CDR3
TRBV12-5	TRBJ2-7	CASGLSRSSYEQYF
TRBV14	TRBJ1-6	CASSPSGWNSPLHF
TRBV14	TRBJ1-1	CASTRLNTEAFF
TRBV4-1	TRBJ1-2	CASSQEGQGLGSYTF
TRBV4-2	TRBJ1-1	CASSQGHRAETEAFF
TRBV11-2	TRBJ2-7	CASSLGTSGSWYEQYF
TRBV2	TRBJ2-4	CASFPTGGASDIQYF
TRBV7-2	TRBJ2-3	CASTDRGRGDTQYF
TRBV30	TRBJ1-1	CAWSVGGGTEAFF
TRBV6-1	TRBJ1-5	CASNPGNGDQPQHF
TRBV7-7	TRBJ2-1	CASSLGLAGLVNEQFF
TRBV13	TRBJ2-5	CASSLRQGVETQYF
TRBV27	TRBJ2-5	CAYTGRVPQETQYF
TRBV9	TRBJ1-3	CASGLGGAGNTIYF
TRBV21-1	TRBJ1-5	CASSNFDRGSNQPQHF
TRBV6-1	TRBJ2-3	CASTRAGQDTQYF
TRBV5-1	TRBJ2-5	CASSRGLAGNQQETQYF
TRBV18	TRBJ1-3	CASSETTADSGNTIYF
TRBV27	TRBJ2-1	CASSPLTSGRWGEQFF
TRBV6-1	TRBJ1-2	CASTRGQGNSGYTF
TRBV5-5	TRBJ2-1	CASSYNRDREQFF
TRBV18	TRBJ1-1	CASSPLGGTEAFF
TRBV2	TRBJ1-5	CASSEGTGREPQHF
TRBV18	TRBJ2-2	CASSPWTGTAGELFF
TRBV9	TRBJ1-6	CASSVGAGNSPLHF
TRBV4-1	TRBJ2-4	CASSQVGFKNSQYF
TRBV5-6	TRBJ2-5	CASSSTRLAGLETQYF
TRBV4-1	TRBJ2-7	CASSQDRIGYEQYF
TRBV5-1	TRBJ1-1	CASSLGLIQGGDRAFF
TRBV6-5	TRBJ2-2	CASSYSTMNTGELFF
TRBV29-1	TRBJ1-5	CSVVQGSNQPQHF
TRBV6-5	TRBJ2-5	CASSYRTSGITQYF
TRBV14	TRBJ2-7	CASSQDISGVYEQYF
TRBV9	TRBJ1-2	CASSLQDMNGYTF
TRBV5-8	TRBJ1-1	CASSFERDTEAFF
TRBV12-5	TRBJ1-1	CASGRGTDTEAFF
TRBV4-1	TRBJ2-5	CASSHRPGQGQETQYF
TRBV9	TRBJ1-5	CASSVGTGEQPQHF
TRBV5-4	TRBJ2-7	CASSYLAGSSSYEQYF
TRBV5-1	TRBJ2-1	CASSLASLASNEQFF
TRBV4-1	TRBJ2-3	CASSQEERPTDTQYF
TRBV19	TRBJ1-1	CASSIRGRNTEAFF
TRBV28	TRBJ1-1	CASSFGGMNTEAFF
TRBV5-1	TRBJ2-5	CASSLDQGPQETQYF
TRBV5-6	TRBJ2-7	CASSLVPGRFEQYF
TRBV6-1	TRBJ2-7	CASRRGRESYEQYF
TRBV12-5	TRBJ1-3	CASGFFGTSNSGNTIYF
TRBV14	TRBJ2-1	CASSPLWRSGAYNEQFF
TRBV19	TRBJ1-1	CASSPTAMNTEAFF
TRBV25-1	TRBJ2-2	CASSGLAGGPFYTGELFF
TRBV27	TRBJ1-5	CASRGEDYSNQPQHF
TRBV30	TRBJ2-5	CAWSGTVPGLGGQETQYF
TRBV7-8	TRBJ1-3	CASSLPTRWGEGNTIYF
TRBV9	TRBJ2-5	CASSVNRVGETQYF
TRBV18	TRBJ2-5	CASSPGQPGGETQYF
TRBV29-1	TRBJ2-3	CSVEGLAGGPGDTQYF
TRBV15	TRBJ1-6	CATSNPGQGVTSPLHF